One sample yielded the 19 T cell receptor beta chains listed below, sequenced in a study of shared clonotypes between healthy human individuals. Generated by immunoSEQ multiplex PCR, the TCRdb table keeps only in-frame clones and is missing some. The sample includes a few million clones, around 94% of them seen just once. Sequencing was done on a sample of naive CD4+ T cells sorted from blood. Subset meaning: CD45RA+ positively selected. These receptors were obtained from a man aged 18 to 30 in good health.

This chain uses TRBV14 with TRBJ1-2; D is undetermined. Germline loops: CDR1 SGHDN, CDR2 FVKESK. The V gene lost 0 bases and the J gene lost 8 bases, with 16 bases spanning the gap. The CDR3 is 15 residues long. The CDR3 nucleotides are TGTGCCAGCAGCCAAGACCAGGTTTCCGCGAGGGGCTACACCTTC. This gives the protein CASSQDQVSARGYTF. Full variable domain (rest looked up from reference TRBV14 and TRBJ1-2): EAGVTQFPSHSVIEKGQTVTLRCDPISGHDNLYWYRRVMGKEIKFLLHFVKESKQDESGMPNNRFLAERTGGTYSTLKVQPAELEDSGVYFCASSQDQVSARGYTFGSGTRLTVV.

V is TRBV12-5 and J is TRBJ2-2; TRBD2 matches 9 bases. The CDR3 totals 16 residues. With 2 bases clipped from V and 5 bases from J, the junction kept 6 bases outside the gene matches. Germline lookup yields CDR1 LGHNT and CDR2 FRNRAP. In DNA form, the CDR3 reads TGTGCTAGTGGTTTGCAGGGTAGCGGGAGAACCGGGGAGCTGTTTTTT. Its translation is CASGLQGSGRTGELFF.

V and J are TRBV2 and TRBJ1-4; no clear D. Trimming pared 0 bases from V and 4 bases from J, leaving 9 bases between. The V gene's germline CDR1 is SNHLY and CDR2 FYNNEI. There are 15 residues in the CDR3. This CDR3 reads CASSEAGSRNEKLFF. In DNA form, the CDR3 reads TGTGCCAGCAGTGAAGCTGGATCTCGTAATGAAAAACTGTTTTTT.

In nucleotides, the CDR3 is TGTGCCAGCAGTCCGTTCTATGGCTACACCTTC. It specifies CASSPFYGYTF. This chain joins TRBV6-5 and TRBJ1-2; D is uncertain. V lost 5 bases and J 4 bases, leaving 5 bases between the germline ends. CDR3 size: 11 residues. The germline V gene has CDR1 MNHEY and CDR2 SVGAGI.

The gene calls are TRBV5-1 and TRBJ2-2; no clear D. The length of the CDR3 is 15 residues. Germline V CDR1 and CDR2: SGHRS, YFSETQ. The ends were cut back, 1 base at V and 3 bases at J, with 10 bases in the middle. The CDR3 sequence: CASSLSSGDTGELFF. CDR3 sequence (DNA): TGCGCCAGCAGCTTGTCTAGTGGGGACACCGGGGAGCTGTTTTTT.

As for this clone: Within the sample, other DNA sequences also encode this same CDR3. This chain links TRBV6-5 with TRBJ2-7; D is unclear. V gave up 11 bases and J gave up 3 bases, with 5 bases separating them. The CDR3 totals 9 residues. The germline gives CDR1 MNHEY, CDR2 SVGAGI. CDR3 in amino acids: CASGYEQYF. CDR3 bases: TGTGCCTCTGGCTACGAGCAGTACTTC.

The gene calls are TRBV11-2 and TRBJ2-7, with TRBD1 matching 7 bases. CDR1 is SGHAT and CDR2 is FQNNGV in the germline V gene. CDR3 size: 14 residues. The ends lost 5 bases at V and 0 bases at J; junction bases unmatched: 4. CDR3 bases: TGTGCCAGCAGCGTACAGGGGTTCTCCTACGAGCAGTACTTC. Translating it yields CASSVQGFSYEQYF.

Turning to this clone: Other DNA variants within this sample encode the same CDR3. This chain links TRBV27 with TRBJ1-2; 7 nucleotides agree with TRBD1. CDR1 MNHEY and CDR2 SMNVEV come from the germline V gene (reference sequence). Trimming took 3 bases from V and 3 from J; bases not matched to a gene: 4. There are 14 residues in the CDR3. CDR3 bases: TGTGCCAGCAGTTTTCGACAGGGTTACTATGGCTACACCTTC. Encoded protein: CASSFRQGYYGYTF.

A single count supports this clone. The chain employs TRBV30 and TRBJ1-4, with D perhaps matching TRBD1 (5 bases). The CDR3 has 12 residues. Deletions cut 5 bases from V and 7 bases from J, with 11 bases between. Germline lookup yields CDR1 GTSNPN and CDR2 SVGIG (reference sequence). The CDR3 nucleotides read TGTGCCTGGCGGGGCGAGGGTGAAAAACTGTTTTTT. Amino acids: CAWRGEGEKLFF.

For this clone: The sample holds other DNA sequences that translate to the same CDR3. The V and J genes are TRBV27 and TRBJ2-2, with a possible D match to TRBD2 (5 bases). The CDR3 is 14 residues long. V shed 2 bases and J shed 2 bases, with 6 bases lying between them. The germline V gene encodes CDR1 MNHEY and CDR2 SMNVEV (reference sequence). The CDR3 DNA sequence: TGTGCCAGCAGTTTACTAGCTAACACCGGGGAGCTGTTTTTT. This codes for CASSLLANTGELFF.

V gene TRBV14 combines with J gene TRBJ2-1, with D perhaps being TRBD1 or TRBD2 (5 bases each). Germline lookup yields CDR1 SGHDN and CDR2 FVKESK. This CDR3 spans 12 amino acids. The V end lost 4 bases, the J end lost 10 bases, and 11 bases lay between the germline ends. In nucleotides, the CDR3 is TGTGCCAGCAGCCGAGGGGTCGGGGAGCAGTTCTTC. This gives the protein CASSRGVGEQFF.

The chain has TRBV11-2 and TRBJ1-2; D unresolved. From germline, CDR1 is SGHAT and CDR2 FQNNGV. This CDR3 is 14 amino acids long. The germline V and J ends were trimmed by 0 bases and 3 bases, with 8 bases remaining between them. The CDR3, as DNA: TGTGCCAGCAGCTTAGATGGGAGGGACTATGGCTACACCTTC. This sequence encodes CASSLDGRDYGYTF.

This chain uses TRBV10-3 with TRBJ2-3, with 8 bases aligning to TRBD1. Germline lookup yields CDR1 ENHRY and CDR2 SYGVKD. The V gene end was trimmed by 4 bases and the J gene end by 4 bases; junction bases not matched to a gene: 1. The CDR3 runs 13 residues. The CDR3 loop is CAISGGQADTQYF. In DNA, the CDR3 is TGTGCCATCAGTGGGGGACAGGCAGATACGCAGTATTTT.

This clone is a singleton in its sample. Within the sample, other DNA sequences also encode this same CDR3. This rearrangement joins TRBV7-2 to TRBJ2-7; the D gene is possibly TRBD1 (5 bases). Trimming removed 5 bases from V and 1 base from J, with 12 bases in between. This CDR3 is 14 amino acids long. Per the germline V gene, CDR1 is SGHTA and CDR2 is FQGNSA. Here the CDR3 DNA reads TGTGCCAGCAGCCCGGGCCCAGGGTCCTACGAGCAGTACTTC. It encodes CASSPGPGSYEQYF.

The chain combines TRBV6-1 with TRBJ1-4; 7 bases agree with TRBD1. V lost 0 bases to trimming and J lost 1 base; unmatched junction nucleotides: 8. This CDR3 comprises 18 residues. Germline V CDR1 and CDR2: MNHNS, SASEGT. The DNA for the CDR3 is TGTGCCAGCAGTGAAGCGCAGTTTAGGGGGCGAACTAATGAAAAACTGTTTTTT. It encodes CASSEAQFRGRTNEKLFF.

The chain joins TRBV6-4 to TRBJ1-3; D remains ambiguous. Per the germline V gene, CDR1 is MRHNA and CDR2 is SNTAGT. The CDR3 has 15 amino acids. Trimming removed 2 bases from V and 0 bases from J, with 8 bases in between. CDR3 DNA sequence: TGTGCCAGCAGTGACGTAATCGTCTCTGGAAACACCATATATTTT. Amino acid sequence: CASSDVIVSGNTIYF.

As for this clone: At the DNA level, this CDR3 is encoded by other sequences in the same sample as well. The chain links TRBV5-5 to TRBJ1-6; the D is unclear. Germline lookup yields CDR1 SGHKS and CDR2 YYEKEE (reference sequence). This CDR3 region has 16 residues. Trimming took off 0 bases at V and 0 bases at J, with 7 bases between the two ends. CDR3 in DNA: TGTGCCAGCAGCTTGGAAGGGAGCTCCTATAATTCACCCCTCCACTTT. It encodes CASSLEGSSYNSPLHF.

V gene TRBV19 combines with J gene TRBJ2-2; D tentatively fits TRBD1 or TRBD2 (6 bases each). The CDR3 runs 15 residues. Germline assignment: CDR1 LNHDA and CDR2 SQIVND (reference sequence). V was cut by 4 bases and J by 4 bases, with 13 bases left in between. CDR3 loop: CASSSIGGFTGELFF. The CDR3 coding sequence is TGTGCCAGTAGTAGCATAGGGGGGTTCACCGGGGAGCTGTTTTTT.

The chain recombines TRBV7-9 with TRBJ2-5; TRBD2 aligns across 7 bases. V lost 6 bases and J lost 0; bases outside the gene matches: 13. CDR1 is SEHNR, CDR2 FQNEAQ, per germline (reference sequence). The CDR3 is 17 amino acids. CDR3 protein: CASSRGPAGPHQETQYF. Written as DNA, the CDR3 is TGTGCCAGCAGTCGAGGGCCAGCGGGGCCCCACCAAGAGACCCAGTACTTC.